The clone carrying this TCR beta chain was found a few times. As yet, its antigen is unknown. Using its own MiXCR run on the 5' RACE reads, TCRdb lists one record per CDR3 protein. The profile shows fewer than 250,000 distinct CDR3 sequences, 6% to 8% of them singletons. This record belongs to a study of identical twins. Study-wide findings and caveats: Out-of-frame TCR alpha sharing in monozygotic twins exceeded recombination model predictions.

Germline loops: CDR1 SQVTM, CDR2 ANQGSEA. Trimming removed 3 bases from V and 5 bases from J; junction bases left unmatched: 4. The CDR3 is made up of 14 amino acids. A further study also used this sample, focusing on yellow fever vaccine responses in identical twins.

The sample was CD8+ T cells sorted from blood. This chain connects TRBV29-1 to TRBJ2-2; TRBD1 aligns across 9 bases. This sequence was found in a woman aged 18-29 years in good health. CDR3 sequence (DNA): TGCAGCGTTGATCTACAGGGGGCTACCGGGGAGCTGTTTTTT. Its translation: CSVDLQGATGELFF.